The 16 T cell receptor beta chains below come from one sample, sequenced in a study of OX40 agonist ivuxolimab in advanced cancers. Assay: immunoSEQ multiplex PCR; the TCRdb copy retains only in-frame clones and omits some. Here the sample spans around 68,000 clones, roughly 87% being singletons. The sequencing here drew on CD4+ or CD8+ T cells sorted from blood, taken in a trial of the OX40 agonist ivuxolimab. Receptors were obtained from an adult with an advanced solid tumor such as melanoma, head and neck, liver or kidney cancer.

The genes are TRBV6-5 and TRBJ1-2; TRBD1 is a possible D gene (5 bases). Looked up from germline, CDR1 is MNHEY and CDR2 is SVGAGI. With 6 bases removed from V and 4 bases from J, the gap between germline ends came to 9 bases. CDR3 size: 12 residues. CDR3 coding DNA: TGTGCCAGCAGATCAGACAGCTATGGCTACACCTTC. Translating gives CASRSDSYGYTF.

CDR3 DNA sequence: TGTGCCAGCAGTGCCTACGAGCAGTACTTC. Translation: CASSAYEQYF. The J gene is TRBJ2-5, the V gene TRBV6-1; D is undetermined. The better agreement between TRBJ2-7 and the DNA end casts doubt on the J call. The germline V gene encodes CDR1 MNHNS and CDR2 SASEGT. The CDR3 contains 10 residues.

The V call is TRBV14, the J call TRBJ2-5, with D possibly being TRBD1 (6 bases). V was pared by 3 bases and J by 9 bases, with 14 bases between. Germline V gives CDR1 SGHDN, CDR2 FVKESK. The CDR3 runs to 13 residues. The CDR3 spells CASSHPPDRPQYF. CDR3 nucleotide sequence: TGTGCCAGCAGCCACCCCCCTGACAGGCCCCAGTACTTC.

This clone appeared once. The CDR3 here is CASSEQGYEQYF. DNA of the CDR3: TGTGCCAGCAGCGAGCAAGGTTACGAGCAGTACTTC. The chain carries TRBV7-9 and TRBJ2-7, with D uncertain. V lost 5 bases, J lost 4 bases, and 9 bases lay in between. CDR3 length: 12 residues. Germline CDR1 and CDR2: SEHNR and FQNEAQ (reference sequence).

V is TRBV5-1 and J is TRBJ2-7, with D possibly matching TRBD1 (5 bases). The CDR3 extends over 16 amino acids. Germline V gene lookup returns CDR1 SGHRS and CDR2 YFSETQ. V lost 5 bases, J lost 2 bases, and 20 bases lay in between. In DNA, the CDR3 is TGCGCCAGCAGTGCCGGAATTGACAGTCGCACCTACGAGCAGTACTTC. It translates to CASSAGIDSRTYEQYF.

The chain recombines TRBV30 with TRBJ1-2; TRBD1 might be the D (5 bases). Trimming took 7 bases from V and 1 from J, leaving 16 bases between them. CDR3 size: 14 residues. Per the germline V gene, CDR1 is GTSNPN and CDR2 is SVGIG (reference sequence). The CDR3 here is CALSGARVNYGYTF. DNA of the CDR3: TGTGCCTTATCCGGGGCCCGGGTTAACTATGGCTACACCTTC.

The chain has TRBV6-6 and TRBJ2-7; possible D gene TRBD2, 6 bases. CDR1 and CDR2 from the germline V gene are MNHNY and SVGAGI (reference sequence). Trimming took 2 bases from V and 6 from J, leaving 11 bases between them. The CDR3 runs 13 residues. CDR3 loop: CASSYGNGGEQYF. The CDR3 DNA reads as TGTGCCAGCAGTTACGGGAACGGGGGCGAGCAGTACTTC.

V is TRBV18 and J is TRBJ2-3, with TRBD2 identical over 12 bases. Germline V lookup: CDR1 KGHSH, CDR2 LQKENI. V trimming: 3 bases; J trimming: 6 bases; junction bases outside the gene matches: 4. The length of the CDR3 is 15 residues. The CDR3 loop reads CASSPLAGGSDTQYF. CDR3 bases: TGTGCCAGCTCACCCCTAGCGGGAGGGTCGGATACGCAGTATTTT. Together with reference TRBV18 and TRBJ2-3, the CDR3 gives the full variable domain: NAGVMQNPRHLVRRRGQEARLRCSPMKGHSHVYWYRQLPEEGLKFMVYLQKENIIDESGMPKERFSAEFPKEGPSILRIQQVVRGDSAAYFCASSPLAGGSDTQYFGPGTRLTVL.

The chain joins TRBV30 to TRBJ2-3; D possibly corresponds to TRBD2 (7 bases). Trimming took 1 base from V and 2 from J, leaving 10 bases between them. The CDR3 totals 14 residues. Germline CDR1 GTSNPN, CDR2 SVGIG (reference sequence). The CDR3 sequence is CAWSGGGTTDTQYF. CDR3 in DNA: TGTGCCTGGAGTGGGGGGGGCACCACAGATACGCAGTATTTT.

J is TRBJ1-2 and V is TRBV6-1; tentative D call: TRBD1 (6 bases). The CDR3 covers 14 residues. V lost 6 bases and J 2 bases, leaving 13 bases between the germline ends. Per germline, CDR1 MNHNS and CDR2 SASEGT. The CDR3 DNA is TGTGCCAGCAGGAACCTGAGGGGGAACTATGGCTACACCTTC. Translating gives CASRNLRGNYGYTF.

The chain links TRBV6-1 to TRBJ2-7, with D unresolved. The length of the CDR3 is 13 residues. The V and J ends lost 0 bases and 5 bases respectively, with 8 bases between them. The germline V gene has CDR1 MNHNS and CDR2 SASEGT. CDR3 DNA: TGTGCCAGCAGTGAAGCGCGAGTTGACGAGCAGTACTTC. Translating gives CASSEARVDEQYF.

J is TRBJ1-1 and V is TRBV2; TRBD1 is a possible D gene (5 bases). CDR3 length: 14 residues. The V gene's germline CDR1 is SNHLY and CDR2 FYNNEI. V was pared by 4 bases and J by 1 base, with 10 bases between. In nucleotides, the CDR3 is TGTGCCAGCAGTGTCATGCAGGGGAACACTGAAGCTTTCTTT. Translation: CASSVMQGNTEAFF.

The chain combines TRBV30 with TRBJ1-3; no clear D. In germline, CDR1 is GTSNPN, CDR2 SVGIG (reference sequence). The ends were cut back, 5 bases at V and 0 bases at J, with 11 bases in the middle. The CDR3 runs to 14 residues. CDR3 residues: CAWHRQYSGNTIYF. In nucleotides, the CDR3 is TGTGCCTGGCATCGGCAGTACTCTGGAAACACCATATATTTT.

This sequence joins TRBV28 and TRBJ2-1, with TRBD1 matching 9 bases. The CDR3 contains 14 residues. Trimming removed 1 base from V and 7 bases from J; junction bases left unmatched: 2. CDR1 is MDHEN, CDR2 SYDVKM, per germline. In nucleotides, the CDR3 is TGTGCCAGCAGTTTATACAGGGGGCATAATGAGCAGTTCTTC. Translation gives CASSLYRGHNEQFF.

The CDR3 DNA follows: TGTGCCAGTAGGGGGCAGGGGGCCAACTACAATGAGCAGTTCTTC. Translated: CASRGQGANYNEQFF. The chain uses TRBV19 and TRBJ2-1; 8 bases map to TRBD1. J lost 3 bases, V lost 6 bases, and 7 bases had no gene match. There are 15 residues in the CDR3. The germline V gene encodes CDR1 LNHDA and CDR2 SQIVND (reference sequence).

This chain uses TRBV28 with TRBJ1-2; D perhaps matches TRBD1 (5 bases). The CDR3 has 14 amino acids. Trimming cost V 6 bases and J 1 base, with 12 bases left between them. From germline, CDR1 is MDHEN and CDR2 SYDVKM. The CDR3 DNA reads TGTGCCAGCAGGGAGGGGACTAGTAACTATGGCTACACCTTC. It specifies CASREGTSNYGYTF.